A selection of T cell receptor beta chains follows, all from one sample in a study of radiation and T cells in renal cell carcinoma. Measured with immunoSEQ multiplex PCR; TCRdb has only the in-frame clones, and not every one. Of about 49,000 clones listed, around 83% are singletons. This specimen was blood, taken from a patient whose treatment included radiotherapy and nephrectomy. The receptors originated from a woman between 65 and 79 years old with renal cell carcinoma. The CDR3 runs from the conserved cysteine through the conserved F or W. Each record gives: V gene, clone size, J gene, D gene, CDR3 DNA, CDR3 protein. The D gene is left open where the match is weak. A row's size may be missing; if present it is once, few, many or a size class.

V: TRBV21-1; size: NA; J: TRBJ2-7; D: NA; DNA: TGTGCCAGCAGCCCCCACGAAGCCTACGAGCAGTACTTC; CDR3: CASSPHEAYEQYF
V: TRBV5-1; size: NA; J: TRBJ2-7; D: TRBD1; DNA: TGCGCCAGCAGCGTCGGGACAGGAGACTACGAGCAGTACTTC; CDR3: CASSVGTGDYEQYF
V: TRBV7-8; size: few; J: TRBJ1-1; D: NA; DNA: TGTGCCAGCAGCCTCCCCGTGAACACTGAAGCTTTCTTT; CDR3: CASSLPVNTEAFF
V: TRBV6-5; size: few; J: TRBJ2-3; D: NA; DNA: TGTGCCAGCAGTTACGGAGATACGCAGTATTTT; CDR3: CASSYGDTQYF
V: TRBV6-5; size: NA; J: TRBJ2-4; D: NA; DNA: TGTGCCAGCAGCACCTATCGAGCCAAAAACATTCAGTACTTC; CDR3: CASSTYRAKNIQYF
V: TRBV14; size: once; J: TRBJ1-2; D: TRBD1; DNA: TGTGCCAGCAGCCACACAGGGGGCGCGAGCTACTATGGCTACACCTTC; CDR3: CASSHTGGASYYGYTF
V: TRBV29-1; size: NA; J: TRBJ2-5; D: NA; DNA: TGCAGCGTTGGGCAAGAGACCCAGTACTTC; CDR3: CSVGQETQYF
V: TRBV27; size: NA; J: TRBJ2-7; D: TRBD1; DNA: TGTGCCAGCAGGGGACAGGACCGCTACGAGCAGTACTTC; CDR3: CASRGQDRYEQYF
V: TRBV5-1; size: few; J: TRBJ2-3; D: TRBD2; DNA: TGCGCCAGCAGCTTGTACTCCAGCGGGGGGGCCTCAGATACGCAGTATTTT; CDR3: CASSLYSSGGASDTQYF
V: TRBV7-2; size: NA; J: TRBJ2-5; D: TRBD2; DNA: TGTGCCAGCAGCTTCAGACTAGCGGGAGGAGAGACCCAGTACTTC; CDR3: CASSFRLAGGETQYF
V: TRBV7-6; size: NA; J: TRBJ1-1; D: NA; DNA: TGTGCCAGCAGCTTAGATGCGGGAAACACTGAAGCTTTCTTT; CDR3: CASSLDAGNTEAFF
V: TRBV2; size: NA; J: TRBJ2-3; D: TRBD1; DNA: TGTGCCAGCCGCAGATTCCCCGGACAGGGGGCGACAGATACGCAGTATTTT; CDR3: CASRRFPGQGATDTQYF
V: TRBV14; size: NA; J: TRBJ1-2; D: NA; DNA: TGTGCCAGCAGCCCCGGGCCCCAGGGTGGCTACACCTTC; CDR3: CASSPGPQGGYTF
V: TRBV4-3; size: NA; J: TRBJ1-2; D: NA; DNA: TGCGCCAGCAGCCAACTCGACAGCCACTATGGCTACACCTTC; CDR3: CASSQLDSHYGYTF
V: TRBV28; size: NA; J: TRBJ1-2; D: NA; DNA: TGTGCCAGCAGTTTAGGAGGGGCCTGGGAAAAGAGTGGCTACACCTTC; CDR3: CASSLGGAWEKSGYTF
V: TRBV29-1; size: few; J: TRBJ2-5; D: NA; DNA: TGCAGCGTTGAAGGAGAGGGACAACTCCAAGAGACCCAGTACTTC; CDR3: CSVEGEGQLQETQYF
V: TRBV11-1; size: NA; J: TRBJ2-5; D: NA; DNA: TGTGCCAGCAGCGCCGGGACGGCCGGGGAAGAGACCCAGTACTTC; CDR3: CASSAGTAGEETQYF
V: TRBV19; size: NA; J: TRBJ2-5; D: TRBD2; DNA: TGTGCCAGTAGTAGCGGGACTAGCGGGGCCCAAGAGACCCAGTACTTC; CDR3: CASSSGTSGAQETQYF
V: TRBV7-2; size: NA; J: TRBJ2-7; D: TRBD1; DNA: TGTGCCAGCAGCAGACAGGGGGACGGAGAGCAGTACTTC; CDR3: CASSRQGDGEQYF
V: TRBV6-6; size: NA; J: TRBJ1-1; D: NA; DNA: TGTGCCAGCAGTTACTTACAGCAGAACACTGAAGCTTTCTTT; CDR3: CASSYLQQNTEAFF
V: TRBV10-1; size: NA; J: TRBJ2-3; D: TRBD2; DNA: TGCGCCAGCAGTGACCAAGCGGGGGGCAGAGATACGCAGTATTTT; CDR3: CASSDQAGGRDTQYF
V: TRBV5-4; size: few; J: TRBJ1-1; D: NA; DNA: TGTGCCAGCAGCTTGGGTGGGGGTTGGGGCACTGAAGCTTTCTTT; CDR3: CASSLGGGWGTEAFF
V: TRBV7-2; size: NA; J: TRBJ2-1; D: TRBD2; DNA: TGTGCCAGCAGCTTAGAAGGACTAGCGTTCGATGAGCAGTTCTTC; CDR3: CASSLEGLAFDEQFF
V: TRBV4-2; size: NA; J: TRBJ2-3; D: TRBD2; DNA: TGTGCCAGCAGCCAAGCTGACAGAGCGGGGAGCACAGATACGCAGTATTTT; CDR3: CASSQADRAGSTDTQYF
V: TRBV7-9; size: NA; J: TRBJ2-7; D: TRBD1; DNA: TGTGCCAGCAGCTTAGAACAGGGGTTCCACTACGAGCAGTACTTC; CDR3: CASSLEQGFHYEQYF
V: TRBV9; size: NA; J: TRBJ1-4; D: NA; DNA: TGTGCCAGCAGCGCGTCGGGACGGTCAACTAATGAAAAACTGTTTTTT; CDR3: CASSASGRSTNEKLFF
V: TRBV5-5; size: once; J: TRBJ2-5; D: TRBD2; DNA: TGTGCCAGCAGCTGGGGGACCAGCGGGAGGGGAGAGACCCAGTACTTC; CDR3: CASSWGTSGRGETQYF
V: TRBV5-1; size: NA; J: TRBJ2-7; D: NA; DNA: TGCGCCAGCAGCCTCTCGGACTCCGCTACCTACGAGCAGTACTTC; CDR3: CASSLSDSATYEQYF
V: TRBV5-4; size: NA; J: TRBJ2-7; D: NA; DNA: TGTGCCAGCAGCTTGGCCCAACTAGCAGACCCTAAAGAGCAGTACTTC; CDR3: CASSLAQLADPKEQYF
V: TRBV6-1; size: NA; J: TRBJ2-1; D: TRBD2; DNA: TGTGCCAGCAGTGCTCTTTCCGGGGGGGGTAGGGAGCAGTTCTTC; CDR3: CASSALSGGGREQFF
V: TRBV23-1; size: NA; J: TRBJ2-7; D: NA; DNA: TGCGCCAGCAGTCAATCCCCGGACACAACCTACGAGCAGTACTTC; CDR3: CASSQSPDTTYEQYF
V: TRBV6-5; size: NA; J: TRBJ2-5; D: TRBD1; DNA: TGTGCCAGCAGAGGGGGCGGTGGCAAAGAGACCCAGTACTTC; CDR3: CASRGGGGKETQYF
V: TRBV4-1; size: NA; J: TRBJ2-5; D: NA; DNA: TGCGCCAGCAGCCAAGTATCACGACAAGAGACCCAGTACTTC; CDR3: CASSQVSRQETQYF
V: TRBV5-4; size: NA; J: TRBJ1-2; D: NA; DNA: TGTGCCAGCAGCTTGGCCAACAGGGAGTCCTTCGATGGCTACACCTTC; CDR3: CASSLANRESFDGYTF
V: TRBV5-6; size: NA; J: TRBJ2-5; D: NA; DNA: TGTGCCAGCAGCTTGGTGCAGGGGGGGATGACCCAGTACTTC; CDR3: CASSLVQGGMTQYF
V: TRBV4-1; size: few; J: TRBJ1-2; D: NA; DNA: TGCGCCAGCAGCCAAGCGCCCCCCCGGTTCGTGGGGTATGGCTACACCTTC; CDR3: CASSQAPPRFVGYGYTF
V: TRBV18; size: NA; J: TRBJ2-7; D: NA; DNA: TGTGCCAGCTCACCTGGGGCGGCTAGCGCCACCTACGAGCAGTACTTC; CDR3: CASSPGAASATYEQYF
V: TRBV15; size: NA; J: TRBJ1-1; D: NA; DNA: TGTGCCACCAGCAGAGATCGGCAGTTCGACACTGAAGCTTTCTTT; CDR3: CATSRDRQFDTEAFF
V: TRBV19; size: NA; J: TRBJ1-4; D: TRBD1; DNA: TGTGCCAGTACGGGACAGACCGCAACTAATGAAAAACTGTTTTTT; CDR3: CASTGQTATNEKLFF
V: TRBV7-8; size: NA; J: TRBJ2-3; D: NA; DNA: TGTGCCAGCAGCTTAGTATGGGCCCCACAGAGCACAGATACGCAGTATTTT; CDR3: CASSLVWAPQSTDTQYF
V: TRBV29-1; size: NA; J: TRBJ2-7; D: NA; DNA: TGCAGCGTTGAGACGAGCGAGATTTCCTACGAGCAGTACTTC; CDR3: CSVETSEISYEQYF
V: TRBV6-4; size: NA; J: TRBJ2-7; D: TRBD2; DNA: TGTGCCAGCAGTGACTCGAAAAGCGGGAGGGCCTGTGTTTCCGAGCAGTACTTC; CDR3: CASSDSKSGRACVSEQYF
V: TRBV29-1; size: NA; J: TRBJ1-2; D: NA; DNA: TGCAGCGTTGAGGAGGGCCCCTATGGCTACACCTTC; CDR3: CSVEEGPYGYTF
V: TRBV5-5; size: NA; J: TRBJ1-2; D: NA; DNA: TGTGCCAGCAGCCCCCGGTCCTATGGCTACACCTTC; CDR3: CASSPRSYGYTF
V: TRBV7-2; size: NA; J: TRBJ2-2; D: NA; DNA: TGTGCCAGCAGCCTCCTTCCCACCGGGGAGCTGTTTTTT; CDR3: CASSLLPTGELFF
V: TRBV7-3; size: NA; J: TRBJ2-2; D: NA; DNA: TGTGCCAGCAGCTCCACGTCGGCATTAAACACCGGGGAGCTGTTTTTT; CDR3: CASSSTSALNTGELFF
V: TRBV21-1; size: few; J: TRBJ2-7; D: NA; DNA: TGTGCCAGCAGCAAAGGACAGGGGGGCGACGAGCAGTACTTC; CDR3: CASSKGQGGDEQYF
V: TRBV9; size: NA; J: TRBJ2-3; D: TRBD1; DNA: TGTGCCAGCAGCTCAGGACAGGTTCTTAGCACAGATACGCAGTATTTT; CDR3: CASSSGQVLSTDTQYF
V: TRBV2; size: NA; J: TRBJ2-2; D: NA; DNA: TGTGCCAGCAGCCCCCACACCGGGGAGCTGTTTTTT; CDR3: CASSPHTGELFF
V: TRBV5-6; size: NA; J: TRBJ2-7; D: NA; DNA: TGTGCCAGCAGCTTGTGGAGGCACCAATGGGGCGAGCAGTACTTC; CDR3: CASSLWRHQWGEQYF
V: TRBV7-7; size: NA; J: TRBJ2-1; D: NA; DNA: TGTGCCAGCAGCTTAGACGGGAGCTCCTACAATGAGCAGTTCTTC; CDR3: CASSLDGSSYNEQFF
V: TRBV7-2; size: NA; J: TRBJ1-1; D: NA; DNA: TGTGCCAGCAGCTTAGGGACGGACAAAGCTTTCTTT; CDR3: CASSLGTDKAFF
V: TRBV18; size: once; J: TRBJ2-7; D: TRBD1; DNA: TGTGCCAGCTCACCCGGGACAGCTTACGAGCAGTACTTC; CDR3: CASSPGTAYEQYF